This T cell receptor beta chain was identified during a study of lymphopenia after photon versus proton radiotherapy. Trimming cost V 3 bases and J 9 bases; bases outside gene matches: 9. The CDR3 runs 15 residues. CDR1 is LGHNA and CDR2 is YNFKEQ in the germline V gene. As for this clone: Antigen unknown.

Profiled with immunoSEQ multiplex PCR; TCRdb holds only in-frame clones, not every one. In the table there are roughly 7,300 clones, 85% to 90% of which are singletons. Notes on the study in general: Relative stability marked proton patients; photon patients lost diversity and naive cells. Oligoclonal CD8+ Temra expansion after nadir drove photon patients' diversity drop.

This sequence joins TRBV4-2 and TRBJ2-1; TRBD2 matches 9 bases. This receptor was taken from a man in his 60s with cholangiocarcinoma. Sequencing was performed on peripheral blood, taken from a patient treated with photon-based radiotherapy. The CDR3 region is CASSQGRGGRGEQFF. The CDR3 DNA is TGTGCCAGCAGCCAGGGGCGGGGGGGCCGAGGTGAGCAGTTCTTC.